The 11 T cell receptor beta chains listed next were all sequenced from one sample in a study of cytomegalovirus exposure and HLA in healthy donors. Use of 60 Vbeta and 13 Jbeta primers characterized the PCR. Sequencing used immunoSEQ multiplex PCR; TCRdb keeps in-frame clones, though not all of them. This sample has approximately 150,000 clones, with 84% found just once. Material for sequencing was PBMCs. The receptors were sampled from a man younger than 35 in good health and CMV-seronegative.

V and J are TRBV4-2 and TRBJ2-6; D is undetermined. The CDR3 covers 19 residues. Deletions cut 3 bases from V and 3 bases from J, with 21 bases between. Per germline, CDR1 LGHNA and CDR2 YNFKEQ. The CDR3 DNA reads as TGTGCCAGCAGCCACTATGACGGTGATAGCACGCATGGGGCCAACGTCCTGACTTTC. Protein: CASSHYDGDSTHGANVLTF.

The rearrangement uses TRBV7-9 and TRBJ1-1; a possible D gene is TRBD1 (5 bases). Germline values: CDR1 SEHNR, CDR2 FQNEAQ (reference sequence). Trimming cost V 7 bases and J 6 bases, with 24 bases left between them. The CDR3 length is 16 residues. The CDR3 loop reads CASTQWQGGSAPEAFF. DNA of the CDR3: TGTGCCAGCACCCAATGGCAGGGAGGGTCGGCTCCTGAAGCTTTCTTT.

This chain uses TRBV9 with TRBJ2-7, with 10 bases matching TRBD2. J lost 3 bases, V lost 0 bases, and 3 bases had no gene match. This CDR3 comprises 15 residues. Germline loops: CDR1 SGDLS, CDR2 YYNGEE. CDR3 nucleotide sequence: TGTGCCAGCAGCGTAGGAGTAGCGGGGGGCTACGAGCAGTACTTC. This sequence encodes CASSVGVAGGYEQYF.

The chain uses TRBV14 and TRBJ2-3; TRBD2 agrees at 13 bases. J lost 4 bases, V lost 2 bases, and 0 bases had no gene match. The CDR3 runs 15 residues. Germline V gene sequence: CDR1 SGHDN, CDR2 FVKESK. This CDR3 reads CASSQTSGGADTQYF. In nucleotides, the CDR3 is TGTGCCAGCAGCCAAACTAGCGGGGGGGCAGATACGCAGTATTTT.

The chain is built from TRBV7-9 and TRBJ2-7, with D perhaps TRBD2 (6 bases). The germline V gene encodes CDR1 SEHNR and CDR2 FQNEAQ (reference sequence). This CDR3 contains 13 residues. V lost 5 bases, J lost 5 bases, and 13 bases lay in between. The chain's CDR3 is CASSTGGYNEQYF. CDR3 nucleotides: TGTGCCAGCAGCACCGGGGGTTATAACGAGCAGTACTTC.

This clone has only one observation. The chain uses TRBV7-9 and TRBJ2-2, with D maybe TRBD2 (6 bases). The V and J ends lost 1 base and 2 bases respectively, with 11 bases between them. Germline CDR1 is SEHNR and CDR2 is FQNEAQ (reference sequence). This CDR3 contains 16 residues. DNA of the CDR3: TGTGCCAGCAGCTTAGTACCTAGCGCCAACACCGGGGAGCTGTTTTTT. It yields the protein CASSLVPSANTGELFF.

The chain employs TRBV4-3 and TRBJ2-1, with D possibly being TRBD1 (6 bases). The germline gives CDR1 LGHNA, CDR2 YSLEER. V was pared by 5 bases and J by 0 bases, with 14 bases between. The length of the CDR3 is 16 residues. The CDR3 DNA follows: TGCGCCAGCAGCTATTCAACAGGGAGCTCCTACAATGAGCAGTTCTTC. Its protein is CASSYSTGSSYNEQFF.

The chain uses TRBV5-1 and TRBJ2-1; 13 bases line up with TRBD2. J lost 2 bases, V lost 0 bases, and 8 bases had no gene match. This CDR3 comprises 19 residues. Germline V gene sequence: CDR1 SGHRS, CDR2 YFSETQ. CDR3 nucleotides: TGCGCCAGCAGCTTGGTACATCAACTAGCGGGAGGGCCCTACAATGAGCAGTTCTTC. It yields the protein CASSLVHQLAGGPYNEQFF.

The rearrangement links TRBV14 to TRBJ1-1; 8 nucleotides match TRBD1. The CDR3 is 16 amino acids. The germline CDR1 and CDR2 sequences are SGHDN and FVKESK. The J segment lost 1 base and the V segment lost 4 bases, leaving 8 bases of the junction unmatched. DNA for the CDR3: TGTGCCAGCAGCCTAGACCAGGGGGCCTGGAACACTGAAGCTTTCTTT. Translating gives CASSLDQGAWNTEAFF.

The chain has TRBV5-1 and TRBJ1-1, with D perhaps TRBD1 (6 bases). The V gene's germline CDR1 is SGHRS and CDR2 YFSETQ. Between the trimmed V and J ends, which lost 0 bases and 4 bases, there was a span of 10 bases. There are 14 residues in the CDR3. Here the CDR3 reads CASSLGTGSTEAFF. The CDR3 DNA sequence: TGCGCCAGCAGCTTGGGAACAGGGAGCACTGAAGCTTTCTTT.

This chain connects TRBV19 to TRBJ2-1; 10 bases agree with TRBD2. The germline V gene has CDR1 LNHDA and CDR2 SQIVND (reference sequence). This CDR3 comprises 17 residues. V dropped 0 bases and J dropped 4; count of bases not matched to a gene: 6. The CDR3 DNA reads TGTGCCAGTAGTATAGATCATCGGACTAGCGGTTACAATGAGCAGTTCTTC. Its translation: CASSIDHRTSGYNEQFF. Based on the CDR3 plus reference TRBV19 and TRBJ2-1, the full variable domain is DGGITQSPKYLFRKEGQNVTLSCEQNLNHDAMYWYRQDPGQGLRLIYYSQIVNDFQKGDIAEGYSVSREKKESFPLTVTSAQKNPTAFYLCASSIDHRTSGYNEQFFGPGTRLTVL.